This TCR beta chain was observed in a study of T cells in Graves' hyperthyroidism and ophthalmopathy. RNA transcripts provided the source from which TCR beta CDR3 regions were amplified. First-round RT-PCR of the TCR CDR3 relied on the HTBI primer set. MiXCR was run by TCRdb on the multiplex PCR reads, yielding one entry per CDR3 protein. The sample yields approximately 600,000 distinct CDR3 sequences, roughly 15% seen once. This clonotype was detected many times. Fresh peripheral blood, roughly 9.8 ml of it, supplied the PBMCs. Input material: blood. This TCR was recovered from a woman in her thirties with Graves' hyperthyroidism.

CDR3 region: CSARDHGVVDYGYTF. The CDR3 bases are TGCAGTGCTAGAGATCACGGAGTTGTGGACTATGGCTACACCTTC. The chain combines TRBV20-1 with TRBJ1-2; D is uncertain. From germline, CDR1 is DFQATT and CDR2 SNEGSKA (reference sequence). Trimming took off 0 bases at V and 3 bases at J, with 14 bases between the two ends. The CDR3 is made up of 15 amino acids.